Below, one T cell receptor beta chain is given with its context. The antigen is undetermined. The record originates from a study of cytomegalovirus exposure and HLA in healthy donors. Study observations and caveats: A link between a missense DCLRE1C variant and TCR beta V- and J-gene trimming emerged from a later analysis. In a later analysis, productive TCRs from donors in an Asian-associated ancestry cluster reportedly carried fewer N-insertions than the cohort mean.

Germline lookup yields CDR1 MNHNY and CDR2 SVGAGI (reference sequence). This CDR3 is 13 amino acids long. The V gene lost 2 bases and the J gene lost 6 bases, with 10 bases spanning the gap. A multiplex PCR was run with 60 Vbeta primers and 13 Jbeta primers. Here immunoSEQ multiplex PCR was the method, and the copy in TCRdb shows in-frame clones only, minus some. The sample consists of around 150,000 clones, 75% to 80% of them appearing once. This chain joins TRBV6-6 and TRBJ1-1, with a tentative D call TRBD1 (5 bases). Sample: PBMCs. The clonotype was recovered from a male donor in good health and CMV-seronegative. CDR3 loop: CASSYTGDSEAFF. CDR3 bases: TGTGCCAGCAGTTACACGGGGGATTCTGAAGCTTTCTTT.